This T cell receptor beta chain was profiled in a study of blood T cell repertoires in COVID-19. Repertoires were generated with immunoSEQ multiplex PCR, while TCRdb's copy carries only in-frame clones and drops some. The sample contains around 300,000 clones, 85% to 90% of which appear only once. Germline assignment: CDR1 MNHEY and CDR2 SVGAGI. The CDR3 runs to 13 residues. V dropped 2 bases and J dropped 6; count of bases not matched to a gene: 1. The sequencing input was PBMCs or T cells enriched from blood (not recorded which). This clonotype originated in a woman aged 18-30 years who had recovered from COVID-19. J is TRBJ1-1 and V is TRBV6-5, with TRBD1 matching over 9 bases. CDR3 protein: CASSYNRGPEAFF. Here the CDR3 DNA reads TGTGCCAGCAGTTACAACAGGGGGCCTGAAGCTTTCTTT.